The present TCR beta chain was sequenced within a study of blood T cell repertoires in COVID-19. Whole-study context: The United States, Italy and Spain were the sources of the acute and convalescent COVID-19 samples.

This CDR3 has 18 amino acids. The V segment lost 3 bases and the J segment 0 bases; nucleotides outside the gene matches: 11. From germline, CDR1 is MDHEN and CDR2 SYDVKM. Sequencing was performed with immunoSEQ multiplex PCR; in TCRdb, only in-frame clones are kept and a portion is missing. The profile shows about 160,000 clones, about 86% of them singletons. The specimen was peripheral blood. The V and J genes are TRBV28 and TRBJ2-4, with TRBD2 identical over 7 bases. The TCR comes from a man between 65 and 80 years old with acute or convalescent COVID-19. Here the CDR3 DNA reads TGTGCCAGCAGTTTGGTGGGAGGGCGGACCCTAGCCAAAAACATTCAGTACTTC. Protein product: CASSLVGGRTLAKNIQYF. Full variable domain (outside the CDR3, taken from reference TRBV28 and TRBJ2-4): DVKVTQSSRYLVKRTGEKVFLECVQDMDHENMFWYRQDPGLGLRLIYFSYDVKMKEKGDIPEGYSVSREKKERFSLILESASTNQTSMYLCASSLVGGRTLAKNIQYFGAGTRLSVL.